Below, 7 T cell receptor beta chains from the same sample are listed, as sequenced in a study of Ad26.COV2.S vaccination and SARS-CoV-2 variants. Sample treatment: approximately 18 received Ad26.COV2.S at low or high dose, single or two shots; a few received placebo; per-sample allocation not given. Day 63 after the first injection of vaccine or placebo was the sampling time. Produced via immunoSEQ multiplex PCR; TCRdb's table is partial and in-frame only. The table records approximately 360,000 clones, 83% of them present only once. The starting material was peripheral blood, obtained in a trial of Ad26.COV2.S vaccine versus placebo. Every receptor here comes from a person aged 18-65 years who received the Ad26.COV2.S COVID-19 vaccine or a placebo.

This chain links TRBV5-1 with TRBJ2-1, with D possibly TRBD2 on 6 matching bases. Between the trimmed V and J ends, which lost 2 bases and 9 bases, there was a span of 12 bases. Germline CDR1 reads SGHRS; CDR2 reads YFSETQ. This CDR3 region has 13 residues. The CDR3 spells CASSFAGPSEQFF. The CDR3, as DNA: TGCGCCAGCAGCTTCGCGGGGCCAAGTGAGCAGTTCTTC.

The V and J genes are TRBV6-4 and TRBJ2-5; D is ambiguous. Per the germline V gene, CDR1 is MRHNA and CDR2 is SNTAGT. This CDR3 region has 15 residues. V lost 6 bases, J lost 5 bases, and 19 bases lay in between. CDR3 in amino acids: CASRFWFLPRETQYF. In nucleotides, the CDR3 is TGTGCCAGCAGGTTTTGGTTCCTCCCCCGGGAGACCCAGTACTTC.

The CDR3 here is CASSETGAAAFF. CDR3 nucleotides: TGTGCCAGCAGTGAAACGGGGGCGGCGGCTTTCTTT. This rearrangement joins TRBV6-1 to TRBJ1-1; TRBD1 might be the D (6 bases). The V gene lost 2 bases and the J gene lost 11 bases, with 12 bases spanning the gap. The CDR3 consists of 12 residues. Germline CDR1 reads MNHNS; CDR2 reads SASEGT.

V is TRBV5-4 and J is TRBJ2-1; D is undetermined. Trimming left V 5 bases short and J 0 bases short, with 6 bases between. The V gene's germline CDR1 is SGHNT and CDR2 YYREEE (reference sequence). CDR3 length: 13 amino acids. This CDR3 is CASRTSSYNEQFF. DNA of the CDR3: TGTGCCAGCAGGACGAGCTCCTACAATGAGCAGTTCTTC.

The genes are TRBV19 and TRBJ1-4, with a tentative D call TRBD1 (6 bases). This CDR3 has 17 residues. V lost 7 bases, J lost 5 bases, and 23 bases lay in between. Germline CDR1 reads LNHDA; CDR2 reads SQIVND (reference sequence). CDR3 in amino acids: CASILLGGLEANEKLFF. The DNA for the CDR3 is TGTGCCAGTATCCTTCTCGGGGGGCTAGAGGCCAATGAAAAACTGTTTTTT.

The chain has TRBV7-2 and TRBJ1-1; no definite D call. V lost 2 bases and J 3 bases, leaving 10 bases between the germline ends. From germline, CDR1 is SGHTA and CDR2 FQGNSA. This CDR3 comprises 14 residues. The CDR3 DNA follows: TGTGCCAGCAGCTTACGGTGGCGGGACACTGAAGCTTTCTTT. Translating gives CASSLRWRDTEAFF.

The V gene is TRBV10-3, the J gene TRBJ2-7, with D possibly TRBD2 on 6 matching bases. The V end was cut by 3 bases, the J end by 5 bases, with 20 bases between. The CDR3 runs 16 residues. CDR1 ENHRY and CDR2 SYGVKD come from the germline V gene. Here the CDR3 reads CAISEPSRRGRNEQYF. CDR3 nucleotides: TGTGCCATCAGTGAACCCTCTAGGCGAGGGAGGAACGAGCAGTACTTC.